This note documents a single TCR beta chain sequence. Its antigen remains undetermined. Base qualities are not at hand, and no much larger clone is one base apart. The CDR3 holds 15 amino acids from the cysteine to the phenylalanine. Only the CDR3 region is kept as DNA, spanning 45 bases read in frame from base 1. Relative to germline, V is missing 4 bases and J is missing 5 bases, with 8 bases of the junction outside any gene match. Looking up the germline V gene yields CDR1 SGHAT and CDR2 FQNNGV. This sample is part of a study of control samples from healthy donors and cancer patients (dated by TCRdb to 2018 to 2020). The library was prepared using the immunoSEQ multiplex PCR assay. TCRdb mirrors the immuneACCESS table, restricted to in-frame sequences. Some clones are absent from its copies; in checked studies, under half trace to an unresolved V gene, and the reason for the others is unknown. The sample table holds 90,000 to 100,000 clones, of which around 89% were seen once. Together, the top ten hold roughly 14% of the sample.

Sequences were obtained from blood. The rearranged segments are TRBV11-2 and TRBJ2-1; a stretch of 7 junction bases matches TRBD1. This clonotype originated in a woman in her 70s in good health. The nucleotide sequence is given as TGTGCCAGCAGCTGGACAGAGGGGGCAAACAATGAGCAGTTCTTC. The resulting protein is CASSWTEGANNEQFF. The CDR3, completed at both ends by the reference TRBV11-2 and TRBJ2-1 genes, gives the full variable domain EAGVAQSPRYKIIEKRQSVAFWCNPISGHATLYWYQQILGQGPKLLIQFQNNGVVDDSQLPKDRFSAERLKGVDSTLKIQPAKLEDSAVYLCASSWTEGANNEQFFGPGTRLTVL.